The clone carrying this T cell receptor beta chain has a handful of counts. Its antigen is not known. Germline V gene sequence: CDR1 SEHNR, CDR2 FQNEAQ (reference sequence). This CDR3 has 13 amino acids. The V end was cut by 5 bases, the J end by 8 bases, with 15 bases between. This record belongs to a study of post-analysis software for immune sequencing data. In the study overall: Disease trajectories encompassed relapsing-remitting, secondary progressive and progressive-relapsing multiple sclerosis.

Unique molecular identifiers were present in the TCR beta cDNA libraries. From approximately 0.95 to 9.8 million T cells, roughly 0.5 million cDNA molecules were obtained. TCRdb analysed the PCR reads with MiXCR anew, one entry per CDR3 protein. The sample shows hundreds of thousands of distinct CDR3 sequences, roughly 27% of them seen only once. Findings and limits, study-wide: Five TRBV segments appeared more often in patients than in controls, and TRBV5-6, TRBV5-1 and TRBV20-1 were among these. Comparison with controls showed significantly lower normalized Chao1 diversity in multiple sclerosis patients.

The source of this sequence is a girl between 5 and 17 years old with multiple sclerosis. Sequencing was done on a sample of blood. The rearrangement joins TRBV7-9 to TRBJ1-2, with D maybe TRBD1 (5 bases). CDR3 DNA: TGTGCCAGCAGCCTGGTAGGGGCAGAGGGCTACACCTTC. Translation gives CASSLVGAEGYTF.